A selection of T cell receptor beta chains follows, all from one sample in a study of blood T cell repertoires in COVID-19. The method was immunoSEQ multiplex PCR; TCRdb's version includes in-frame clones alone and lacks a portion of them. The sample yields more than 80,000 clones, over 55% seen once. The sequenced material came from peripheral blood. The receptors derive from a human donor with acute or convalescent COVID-19. The donor label of this sample is uncertain. CDR3s include the opening cysteine and the closing phenylalanine or tryptophan. The order of the fields is J gene, D gene, CDR3 length, V gene, clone size, CDR3 DNA, CDR3 protein. D genes are given only for firm matches. Not all rows give a size; the values are once, few, many and, for expanded clones, a class.

TRBJ2-1	TRBD1	14	TRBV9	-	TGTGCCAGCAGCGTGACAGGGGGCTACAATGAGCAGTTCTTC	CASSVTGGYNEQFF
TRBJ1-1	-	13	TRBV6-2/TRBV6-3	many	TGTGCCAGCAGTTCCAGGGATAACACTGAAGCTTTCTTT	CASSSRDNTEAFF
TRBJ2-7	-	15	TRBV29-1	-	TGCAGCGTTGAAGTTGGCGGGGACTTCTCCTACGAGCAGTACTTC	CSVEVGGDFSYEQYF
TRBJ2-1	-	15	TRBV18	-	TGTGCCAGCTCACCTGGAGGGCCCTCCTACAATGAGCAGTTCTTC	CASSPGGPSYNEQFF
TRBJ1-3	-	14	TRBV6-5	-	TGTGCCAGCCTGGTAGGGGAATCTGGAAACACCATATATTTT	CASLVGESGNTIYF
TRBJ1-4	TRBD1	16	TRBV5-1	-	TGCGCCAGCAGCAAGACAGGGGGGGCAACTAATGAAAAACTGTTTTTT	CASSKTGGATNEKLFF
TRBJ1-3	-	14	TRBV3-1/TRBV3-2	once	TGTGCCAGCAGCCAAGCCCGGGGAGGAAACACCATATATTTT	CASSQARGGNTIYF
TRBJ2-2	TRBD2	16	TRBV5-4	-	TGTGCCAGCAGCCGACTAGCGGGGGGGATCACCGGGGAGCTGTTTTTT	CASSRLAGGITGELFF
TRBJ2-5	-	13	TRBV11-1	-	TGTGCCAGCAGCTTAATGTCCGAAGAGACCCAGTACTTC	CASSLMSEETQYF
TRBJ1-1	TRBD1	16	TRBV5-4	few	TGTGCCAGCAGCATTGGAGACAGGGGAGGGAACACTGAAGCTTTCTTT	CASSIGDRGGNTEAFF
TRBJ2-7	TRBD1	15	TRBV19	-	TGTGCCAGTAGTCAACCGGGACAGATTCCCCACGAGCAGTACTTC	CASSQPGQIPHEQYF
TRBJ1-3	-	15	TRBV6-5	-	TGTGCCAGCAGTTACCAGGGATCTTTGGGAAACACCATATATTTT	CASSYQGSLGNTIYF
TRBJ1-2	TRBD1	16	TRBV20-1	few	TGCAGTGCTAGTCGATTCACAGGGAGGACAGGGGATGGCTACACCTTC	CSASRFTGRTGDGYTF
TRBJ1-1	TRBD1	15	TRBV6-5	-	TGTGCCAGCAGTCCCGGGACAGGTATGAACACTGAAGCTTTCTTT	CASSPGTGMNTEAFF
TRBJ1-5	-	13	TRBV2	-	TGTGCCAGCAAGGGGTTAACAAATCAGCCCCAGCATTTT	CASKGLTNQPQHF
TRBJ1-1	-	12	TRBV7-8	-	TGTGCCAGCAGCTTACATGAGGGTGAAGCTTTCTTT	CASSLHEGEAFF
TRBJ1-6	-	15	TRBV24-1	-	TGTGCCACCAGTGACATCACCAGGTACAATTCACCCCTCCACTTT	CATSDITRYNSPLHF
TRBJ1-5	TRBD1	18	TRBV2	-	TGTGCCAGCAGTGCACAAAGGACAGGGGGATCTAGCAATCAGCCCCAGCATTTT	CASSAQRTGGSSNQPQHF
TRBJ1-6	TRBD1	16	TRBV7-8	once	TGTGCCAGCAGCTTTGCCAGGGGGGAGGATAATTCACCCCTCCACTTT	CASSFARGEDNSPLHF
TRBJ1-6	TRBD1	14	TRBV6-5	-	TGTGCCAGCACCCGGACAGGGAAAAATTCACCCCTCCACTTT	CASTRTGKNSPLHF
TRBJ2-7	TRBD2	14	TRBV18	-	TGTGCCAGCTCAAAGACGGGAGGTACCTACGAGCAGTACTTC	CASSKTGGTYEQYF
TRBJ1-2	-	13	TRBV28	-	TGTGCCAGCAGTTTATCGGGGGGGCGCGGCTACACCTTC	CASSLSGGRGYTF
TRBJ2-7	TRBD2	20	TRBV10-3	-	TGTGCCATCAGTGAGCCACTGGGACTAGCGGGGCACCGATCCTCCTACGAGCAGTACTTC	CAISEPLGLAGHRSSYEQYF
TRBJ2-1	TRBD1	16	TRBV3-1/TRBV3-2	-	TGTGCCAGCAGCCGCATCCGGGACAGGGGCTACAATGAGCAGTTCTTC	CASSRIRDRGYNEQFF
TRBJ1-6	TRBD1	15	TRBV6-4	-	TGTGCCAGCAGTGCCTCACAGGGGGCAAATTCACCCCTCCACTTT	CASSASQGANSPLHF
TRBJ2-3	-	16	TRBV19	-	TGTGCCAGTAGTAGAGACCAGGGGTTGGGGACAGATACGCAGTATTTT	CASSRDQGLGTDTQYF
TRBJ2-5	TRBD2	14	TRBV7-2	-	TGTGCCAGCAGCTTTACTAGCGGCCAAGAGACCCAGTACTTC	CASSFTSGQETQYF
TRBJ1-1	-	16	TRBV7-9	-	TGTGCCAGCAGCTCTCCAAGGAGAGCCTTTAGGACTGAAGCTTTCTTT	CASSSPRRAFRTEAFF
TRBJ1-5	-	14	TRBV10-3	few	TGTGCCATCAGTGAAGCGGGAGGGGTTCAGCCCCAGCATTTT	CAISEAGGVQPQHF